This T cell receptor (beta chain) was sequenced for a study of Graves' ophthalmopathy and Graves' hyperthyroidism. TCR beta CDR3 regions were amplified from RNA transcripts. The workflow started with a first-round RT-PCR run with HTBI primers and then moved on to a second-round multiplex PCR. Each CDR3 protein gets one entry after TCRdb re-called the multiplex PCR reads with MiXCR. Of roughly 160,000 distinct CDR3 sequences listed, around two fifths are singletons. This clonotype was detected many times. Diagnosis used clinical symptoms, serum thyroxine, TRAb, thyroid ultrasound and orbital computed tomography. CDR3 length: 10 amino acids. Trimming removed 5 bases at V and 7 bases at J, with 4 bases between.

The sample consisted of peripheral blood. This receptor was obtained from a man aged 30 to 45 with Graves' ophthalmopathy. The rearrangement links TRBV12-3 or TRBV12-4 to TRBJ2-3; D gene unclear. Here the CDR3 DNA reads TGTGCCAGCAGTATTAATACGCAGTATTTT. Translation gives CASSINTQYF.